What follows is one T cell receptor (beta chain) and its context. No antigen is known for it. Peripheral blood came from all dose cohorts at three timepoints. The data derive from a study of OX40 agonist ivuxolimab in advanced cancers. Study as a whole: Recorded diagnoses for dose-escalation patients were hepatocellular carcinoma, melanoma, renal cell or head and neck cancer. Study-wide results and caveats: Some patients without response likewise showed low normalized clonal expansion. Dose levels from 0.1 to 3.0 mg/kg saw CD4+ and CD8+ blood T cells expand clonally by week 6.

Repertoires were generated with immunoSEQ multiplex PCR, while TCRdb's copy carries only in-frame clones and drops some. The data hold over 55,000 clones, with around 81% observed a single time. The CDR3 totals 15 residues. Unmatched junction bases numbered 4, after V lost 4 bases and J lost 5 bases. Per the germline V gene, CDR1 is LGHNA and CDR2 is YSLEER. The clonotype comes from an adult with an advanced solid tumor such as melanoma, head and neck, liver or kidney cancer. This chain links TRBV4-3 with TRBJ2-1; 11 bases map to TRBD2. This material consisted of CD4+ or CD8+ T cells sorted from blood, taken in a trial of the OX40 agonist ivuxolimab. The CDR3 spells CASSPGTSGNNEQFF. The CDR3 DNA reads TGCGCCAGCAGCCCCGGGACTAGCGGTAACAATGAGCAGTTCTTC.